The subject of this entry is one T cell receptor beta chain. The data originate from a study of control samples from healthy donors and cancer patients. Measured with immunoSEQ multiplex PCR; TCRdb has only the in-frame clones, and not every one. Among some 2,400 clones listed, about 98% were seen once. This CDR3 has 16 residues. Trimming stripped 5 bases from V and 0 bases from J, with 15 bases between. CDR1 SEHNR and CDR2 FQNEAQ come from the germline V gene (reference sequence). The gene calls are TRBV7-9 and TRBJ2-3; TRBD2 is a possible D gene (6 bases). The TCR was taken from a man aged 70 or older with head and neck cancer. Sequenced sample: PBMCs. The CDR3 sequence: CASSRAGSGSTDTQYF. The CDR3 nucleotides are TGTGCCAGCAGCCGCGCGGGGAGCGGGAGCACAGATACGCAGTATTTT.